The 11 T cell receptor beta chains below all came from one sample that was sequenced in a study of T cell changes during pregnancy in multiple sclerosis. Assay used: immunoSEQ multiplex PCR; TCRdb lists only in-frame clones, some missing. The sample comprises 60,000 or so clones, roughly 91% of which are singletons, and 0.85% to 0.9% rests with the top ten. This specimen was peripheral blood, taken before pregnancy. The receptors come from a female donor with multiple sclerosis, enrolled in a pregnancy study.

The chain has TRBV15 and TRBJ1-6; no reliable D call. This CDR3 spans 15 amino acids. The V end lost 0 bases, the J end lost 8 bases, and 11 bases lay between the germline ends. CDR1 LNHNV and CDR2 YYDKDF come from the germline V gene (reference sequence). The CDR3 spells CATSRDVFPDSPLHF. CDR3 bases: TGTGCCACCAGCAGAGATGTCTTTCCGGATTCACCCCTCCACTTT.

The V call is TRBV7-8, the J call TRBJ2-1; TRBD2 agrees at 15 bases. CDR1 and CDR2 (germline): SGHVS, FQNEAQ. The CDR3 is 18 residues long. J was trimmed by 5 bases and V by 2 bases; bases with no gene match: 7. The CDR3 DNA is TGTGCCAGCAGCTTATTTCCGGGACTAGCGGGGGGCCACAATGAGCAGTTCTTC. Protein product: CASSLFPGLAGGHNEQFF.

The chain uses TRBV4-3 and TRBJ2-5; 9 nucleotides align to TRBD1. The V and J ends lost 4 bases and 6 bases, in that order; junction bases with no gene match: 21. CDR3 length: 19 amino acids. Germline CDR1 and CDR2: LGHNA and YSLEER. DNA of the CDR3: TGCGCCAGCAGCCCAAGATCGGGACAGGGAAGAGGGGTTGAACAGACCCAGTACTTC. It translates to CASSPRSGQGRGVEQTQYF.

This clone was seen a handful of times. This chain joins TRBV6-1 and TRBJ1-1, with 8 bases that match TRBD1. Unmatched junction bases numbered 6, after V lost 5 bases and J lost 4 bases. The germline V gene has CDR1 MNHNS and CDR2 SASEGT. This CDR3 has 14 residues. The CDR3 spells CASSPDRVSTEAFF. CDR3 nucleotide sequence: TGTGCCAGCAGTCCGGACAGGGTGAGCACTGAAGCTTTCTTT.

This clone was seen only once. This chain connects TRBV5-4 to TRBJ2-7; TRBD2 might be the D (6 bases). Trimming left V 4 bases short and J 4 bases short, with 12 bases between. The germline gives CDR1 SGHNT, CDR2 YYREEE (reference sequence). This CDR3 spans 13 amino acids. CDR3 sequence: CASSPPEGYEQYF. The CDR3, as DNA: TGTGCCAGCAGCCCCCCGGAGGGGTACGAGCAGTACTTC.

This chain connects TRBV19 to TRBJ1-2; the match to TRBD1 covers 7 bases. The germline gives CDR1 LNHDA, CDR2 SQIVND (reference sequence). V dropped 3 bases and J dropped 6; count of bases not matched to a gene: 4. This CDR3 region has 13 residues. The CDR3 is CASSMATGNGYTF. The CDR3 DNA follows: TGTGCCAGTAGTATGGCGACAGGGAATGGCTACACCTTC.

Note on this clone: The sample carries other DNA sequences with the same CDR3. The V call is TRBV7-2, the J call TRBJ2-7; 9 positions agree with TRBD2. From germline, CDR1 is SGHTA and CDR2 FQGNSA. The CDR3 has 14 residues. V shed 5 bases and J 1 base; nucleotides not matched to a gene: 3. As DNA, the CDR3 is TGTGCCAGCAGCCTCAGCGGGGGGTCCTACGAGCAGTACTTC. It codes for CASSLSGGSYEQYF.

The V gene is TRBV4-3, the J gene TRBJ1-3; D may be TRBD1 (5 bases). The CDR3 is 19 residues long. Germline-derived CDR1 and CDR2 are LGHNA and YSLEER. Trimming pared 0 bases from V and 2 bases from J, leaving 20 bases between. The CDR3 coding sequence is TGCGCCAGCAGCCAAGATACCGCCCGATTGGGGGGGACTGGAAACACCATATATTTT. Protein: CASSQDTARLGGTGNTIYF.

The J gene is TRBJ2-7, the V gene TRBV2; TRBD1 aligns across 8 bases. V was pared by 10 bases and J by 2 bases, with 13 bases of the junction left unmatched. This CDR3 contains 15 residues. Germline lookup yields CDR1 SNHLY and CDR2 FYNNEI. The CDR3 DNA is TGTGCCACGCTCGCAGGGGGCTCTGTTCCCTACGAGCAGTACTTC. Translating gives CATLAGGSVPYEQYF.

The rearrangement links TRBV11-3 to TRBJ1-1; no firm D call. V shed 3 bases and J shed 5 bases, with 13 bases lying between them. The CDR3 runs to 14 residues. The germline V gene encodes CDR1 SGHNT and CDR2 YENEEA. CDR3 loop: CASSFAGSGTEAFF. CDR3 DNA: TGTGCCAGCAGCTTCGCGGGGAGTGGAACTGAAGCTTTCTTT.

The chain employs TRBV9 and TRBJ2-5, with D possibly matching TRBD1 (5 bases). The germline gives CDR1 SGDLS, CDR2 YYNGEE. V was shortened by 0 bases and J by 4 bases, with 7 bases between the two germline ends. The length of the CDR3 is 13 residues. Written as DNA, the CDR3 is TGTGCCAGCAGCGTAGGACAGACAGAGACCCAGTACTTC. This encodes CASSVGQTETQYF.